The entry below describes one TCR beta chain. The data originate from a study of blood T cell repertoires in COVID-19. At the level of the study: T cells, B-cell-depleted T cells, or PBMCs provided the cDNA or gDNA that served as material.

Germline V gives CDR1 SGHAT, CDR2 FQNNGV. This CDR3 region has 15 residues. V trimming: 0 bases; J trimming: 10 bases; junction bases outside the gene matches: 6. The protocol was immunoSEQ multiplex PCR, while the TCRdb copy is restricted to in-frame clones and leaves out a portion. This repertoire shows around 28,000 clones, 89% found once; its top ten account for over 40%. Sequenced material: peripheral blood. The chain couples TRBV11-2 to TRBJ1-6; TRBD1 agrees at 7 bases. This sequence originates from a human donor with acute or convalescent COVID-19. The donor label of this sample is uncertain. The DNA of the CDR3 is TGTGCCAGCAGCTTAGAGGGACAGATAGGATCACCCCTCCACTTT. Its translation: CASSLEGQIGSPLHF.